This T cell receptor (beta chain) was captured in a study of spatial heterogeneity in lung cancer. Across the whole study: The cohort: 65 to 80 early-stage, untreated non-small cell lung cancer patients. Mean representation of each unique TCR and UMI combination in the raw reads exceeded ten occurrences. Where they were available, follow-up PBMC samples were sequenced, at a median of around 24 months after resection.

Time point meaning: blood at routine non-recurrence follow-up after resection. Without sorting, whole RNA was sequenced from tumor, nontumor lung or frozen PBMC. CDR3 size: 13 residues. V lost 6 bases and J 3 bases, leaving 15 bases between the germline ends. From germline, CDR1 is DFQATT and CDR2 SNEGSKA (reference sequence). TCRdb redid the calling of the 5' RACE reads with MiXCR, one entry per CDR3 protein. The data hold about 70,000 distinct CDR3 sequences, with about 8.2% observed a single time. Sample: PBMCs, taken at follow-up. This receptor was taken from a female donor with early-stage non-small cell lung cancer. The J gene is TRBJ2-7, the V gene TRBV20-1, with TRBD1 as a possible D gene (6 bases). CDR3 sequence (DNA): TGCAGTGCCGTGGCTGGGGGCGACTACGAGCAGTACTTC. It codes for CSAVAGGDYEQYF.